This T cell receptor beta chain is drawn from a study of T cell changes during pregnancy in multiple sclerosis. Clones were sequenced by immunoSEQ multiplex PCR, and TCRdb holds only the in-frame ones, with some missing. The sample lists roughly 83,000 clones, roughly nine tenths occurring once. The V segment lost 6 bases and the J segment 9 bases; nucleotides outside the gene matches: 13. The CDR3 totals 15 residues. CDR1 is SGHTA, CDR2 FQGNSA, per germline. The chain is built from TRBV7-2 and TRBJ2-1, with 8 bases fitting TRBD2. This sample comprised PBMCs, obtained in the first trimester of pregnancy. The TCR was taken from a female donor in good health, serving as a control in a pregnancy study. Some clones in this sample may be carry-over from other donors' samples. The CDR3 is CASSLTPAGVGEQFF. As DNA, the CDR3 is TGTGCCAGCAGTTTAACGCCAGCGGGAGTGGGTGAGCAGTTCTTC.